This TCR beta chain derives from a study of T cell responses to AZD1222 COVID-19 vaccine. CDR3 length: 13 amino acids. Deletions cut 3 bases from V and 5 bases from J, with 11 bases between. Germline V gene lookup returns CDR1 LNHDA and CDR2 SQIVND (reference sequence). Whole-study results and caveats: Donors were chiefly white British, with a greater number of females, and clonal diversity was perhaps underestimated. Just a handful of AZD1222 recipients tested seropositive at baseline. Vaccine-related CD4 TCRs covered spike, predominating at 160-218 and 743-854.

TCRdb's table, derived via immunoSEQ multiplex PCR, lists solely in-frame clones and lacks some. The sample lists 110,000 to 150,000 clones; 92% were seen once. Regarding this clone: The antigen is not known.

V gene TRBV19 combines with J gene TRBJ2-7; no clear D. Sequenced here: peripheral blood, sampled 28 days after the second AZD1222 dose. The TCR comes from an adult who received the AZD1222 COVID-19 vaccine. CDR3 nucleotides: TGTGCCAGTAGTATTAAGGGATTCAACGAGCAGTACTTC. Translation: CASSIKGFNEQYF.